Detailed here is one TCR beta chain. As yet, its antigen is unknown. There are 16 residues in the CDR3. The germline CDR1 and CDR2 sequences are DFQATT and SNEGSKA (reference sequence). The V end was cut by 0 bases, the J end by 2 bases, with 16 bases between. Construction of TCR beta libraries relied on iRepertoire HTBI primers and on Arm-PCR targeting CDR3 regions. One entry per CDR3 protein, called by TCRdb with MiXCR from the multiplex PCR reads. Seen here are roughly 400,000 distinct CDR3 sequences, over 20% observed once, and the top ten hold roughly an eighth. The entry originates in a study of regulatory T cells in long-lasting Graves disease. Study results and caveats: Those with persistent disease had in common more public clonotypes (about 3,000) than new patients (approximately 970).

Specified time point: persistent/refractory GD, antithyroid drugs over 5 years with positive TRAb. PBMC-extracted RNA yielded the TCR library. The guidelines of the American Thyroid Association were the basis for diagnosing Graves' disease. This sequence joins TRBV20-1 and TRBJ1-1; D is perhaps TRBD1 (5 bases). The material sequenced was peripheral blood mononuclear cells (PBMCs), taken when the disease was refractory, from a patient treated with antithyroid drugs. The receptor's source is a female donor with Graves disease. The CDR3 coding sequence is TGCAGTGCTAGAGACCGGAGACGACGGGACAACACTGAAGCTTTCTTT. It is translated as CSARDRRRRDNTEAFF.